This T cell receptor (beta chain) was documented in a study of cytomegalovirus exposure and HLA in healthy donors. Study overall: Earlier results showed some 120 million unique TCR beta sequences derived from around 170 million T cells. Findings and limits, study-wide: In a later analysis, at a false discovery rate of 0.05, some 15,000 TCR beta sequences were associated with HLA alleles. Three CMV-associated chains were confirmed in vitro to be specific for CMV antigens. Researchers reported in a later analysis that common viral pathogens appeared linked to several top clusters.

This PCR relied on a set of 60 Vbeta primers and 13 Jbeta primers. Using immunoSEQ multiplex PCR, the repertoire was profiled, and TCRdb retains in-frame clones only, with some absent. The table includes approximately 150,000 clones, over 75% detected once. This clone was detected only once. Antigen unknown. After removal of 5 bases from V and 5 bases from J, the junction contained 9 bases not matched to a gene. This CDR3 comprises 15 residues. Germline V gene lookup returns CDR1 SEHNR and CDR2 FQNEAQ (reference sequence). This rearrangement joins TRBV7-9 to TRBJ2-1; 7 positions agree with TRBD2. The sequenced sample was PBMCs. The receptor comes from a man aged 40-55 years in good health and CMV-seronegative. CDR3 DNA sequence: TGTGCCAGCAGCCCAGCCGGGACTAACAACAATGAGCAGTTCTTC. Translation gives CASSPAGTNNNEQFF.